This T cell receptor beta chain derives from a study of cytomegalovirus exposure and HLA in healthy donors. Overall study: A preliminary data release comprised roughly 80 million unique TCRs obtained from HLA-typed donors. Overall study results and limits: Several of the most significant clusters were apparently associated with common viral pathogens in a later analysis.

Primers included in the PCR were 60 Vbeta and 13 Jbeta primers. Clones were read by immunoSEQ multiplex PCR, and TCRdb kept only the in-frame ones, dropping some. The table has 150,000 to 180,000 clones, about 84% seen once. A remark on this clone: Its cognate antigen is unknown.

CDR3 length: 16 amino acids. CDR1 is SGHTA and CDR2 is FQGTGA in the germline V gene. Trimming stripped 1 base from V and 8 bases from J, with 20 bases between. This sequence originates from a woman between 35 and 50 years old in good health and CMV-seropositive. Sequenced sample: PBMCs. The gene calls are TRBV7-3 and TRBJ1-2, with D perhaps TRBD1 (5 bases). The CDR3 region is CASSLRQGNYPLGYTF. The CDR3 DNA is TGTGCCAGCAGCTTAAGGCAGGGTAATTATCCCCTCGGCTACACCTTC.